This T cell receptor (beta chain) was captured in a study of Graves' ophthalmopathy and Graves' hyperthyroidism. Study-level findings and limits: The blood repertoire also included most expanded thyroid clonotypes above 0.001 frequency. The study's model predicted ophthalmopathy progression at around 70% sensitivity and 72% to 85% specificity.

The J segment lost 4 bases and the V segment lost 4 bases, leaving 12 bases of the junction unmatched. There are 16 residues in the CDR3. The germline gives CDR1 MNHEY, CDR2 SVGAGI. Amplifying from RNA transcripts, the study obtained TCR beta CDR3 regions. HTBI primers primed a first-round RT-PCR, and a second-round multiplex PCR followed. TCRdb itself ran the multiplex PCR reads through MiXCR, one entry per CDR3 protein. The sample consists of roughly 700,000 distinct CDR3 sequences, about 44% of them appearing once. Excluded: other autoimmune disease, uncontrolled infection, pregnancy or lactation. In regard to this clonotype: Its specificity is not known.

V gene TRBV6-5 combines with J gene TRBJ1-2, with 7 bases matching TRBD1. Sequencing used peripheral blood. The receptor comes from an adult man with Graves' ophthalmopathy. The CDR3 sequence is CASSSQVWDSPYGYTF. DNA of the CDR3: TGTGCCAGCAGTTCACAGGTCTGGGACAGCCCCTATGGCTACACCTTC.